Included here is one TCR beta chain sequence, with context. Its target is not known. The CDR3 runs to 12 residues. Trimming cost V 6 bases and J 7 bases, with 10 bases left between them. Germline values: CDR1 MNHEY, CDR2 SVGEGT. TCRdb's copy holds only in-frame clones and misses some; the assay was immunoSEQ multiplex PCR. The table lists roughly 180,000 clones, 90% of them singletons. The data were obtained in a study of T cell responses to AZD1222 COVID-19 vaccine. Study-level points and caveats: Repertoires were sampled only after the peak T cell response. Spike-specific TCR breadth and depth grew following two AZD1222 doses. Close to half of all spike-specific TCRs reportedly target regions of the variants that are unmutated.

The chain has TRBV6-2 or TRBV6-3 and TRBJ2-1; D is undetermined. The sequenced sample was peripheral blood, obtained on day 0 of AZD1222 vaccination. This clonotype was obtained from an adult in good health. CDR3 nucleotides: TGTGCCAGCAGCACGACTCCAAATGAGCAGTTCTTC. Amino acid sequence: CASSTTPNEQFF.